Listed here are 4 T cell receptor beta chains from one sample, sequenced in a study of blood T cells in healthy people across ages. Combining a sample-barcoded 5' primer with a J-beta primer mix, a second PCR ran for about 7 to 12 cycles. TCRdb independently ran MiXCR on the 5' RACE reads; one entry per CDR3 protein. The data hold 1,500,000 or so distinct CDR3 sequences, with around 55% observed a single time. The sequenced sample consisted of blood. The receptors here all came from a man in his late teens or twenties in good health.

This clonotype turned up a few times. CDR3: CASSQDIADVYNEQFF. For the CDR3, the DNA is TGTGCCAGCAGCCAAGATATAGCGGACGTTTACAATGAGCAGTTCTTC. The chain couples TRBV4-2 to TRBJ2-1, with D maybe TRBD2 (6 bases). The germline CDR1 and CDR2 sequences are LGHNA and YNFKEQ. The CDR3 totals 16 residues. V was cut by 0 bases and J by 4 bases, with 13 bases left in between.

The gene calls are TRBV5-1 and TRBJ2-7, with 7 bases aligning to TRBD1. This CDR3 is 13 amino acids long. Germline CDR1 and CDR2: SGHRS and YFSETQ. J gave up 6 bases and V 5 bases, and 8 bases lay outside the gene matches. The CDR3 is CASSSTGLGEQYF. CDR3 nucleotides: TGCGCCAGCAGTTCGACAGGGCTTGGCGAGCAGTACTTC.

Comments on this clonotype: The junction does not match germline at one end; this may be a read error. CDR3 residues: CANSYSRGNTGELFF. The DNA of the CDR3 is TGTGCCAACAGTTACTCGCGCGGGAACACCGGGGAGCTGTTTTTT. The genes are TRBV6-2 or TRBV6-3 and TRBJ2-2; D gene unclear. The length of the CDR3 is 15 residues. In germline, CDR1 is MNHEY, CDR2 SVGEGT.

V and J are TRBV12-3 or TRBV12-4 and TRBJ2-7, with TRBD1 matching over 8 bases. The CDR3 is made up of 11 amino acids. The J segment lost 10 bases and the V segment lost 6 bases, leaving 5 bases of the junction unmatched. The CDR3 sequence: CASSMDREQYF. The CDR3 coding sequence is TGTGCCAGCAGCATGGACAGGGAACAGTACTTC.